This T cell receptor beta chain was recorded in a study of Ad26.COV2.S vaccination and SARS-CoV-2 variants. Overall study context: The authors gave Ad26.COV2.S intramuscularly, either once or twice 56 days apart. General observations from the study: Substantial breadth was reported for post-vaccination spike-specific CD8+ and CD4+ T cells.

A note on this clone: What it binds is unknown.

Libraries were prepared by immunoSEQ multiplex PCR; TCRdb keeps only in-frame clonotypes and omits some of them. The sample gives 350,000 to 550,000 clones, 89% of which show up once; 2% to 3% is in the top ten. Treatment given: roughly 19 received Ad26.COV2.S at low or high dose, single or two shots; roughly five received placebo; per-sample allocation not given. Specimens were obtained on day 63 following the first vaccine or placebo injection. This clonotype originated in a person aged 18 to 65 who received the Ad26.COV2.S COVID-19 vaccine or a placebo. Sequencing was performed on peripheral blood, taken in a trial of Ad26.COV2.S vaccine versus placebo.

CDR3 nucleotide sequence: TGTGCCAGCAGTTTATCGTTCGAGGGGGGTGTCGACACTGAAGCTTTCTTT. Translation gives CASSLSFEGGVDTEAFF. The chain carries TRBV28 and TRBJ1-1; a possible D gene is TRBD1 (6 bases). Germline CDR1 and CDR2: MDHEN and SYDVKM. Trimming took 1 base from V and 3 from J, leaving 18 bases between them. The CDR3 consists of 17 residues.